This TCR beta chain is from a study of T-cell reconstitution after alpha-beta-depleted transplantation in children. The length of the CDR3 is 16 residues. V shed 5 bases, J shed 5 bases, and the junction held 12 bases outside the gene matches. Germline V gene lookup returns CDR1 SGHVS and CDR2 FNYEAQ. Preparation of the TCRbeta library involved a method that used unique molecular identifiers. TCRdb re-called the PCR reads through MiXCR, storing one row per CDR3 protein. The table records around 370,000 distinct CDR3 sequences, around 16% of them present only once. The chain carries TRBV7-6 and TRBJ2-5, with 9 bases aligning to TRBD1. This TCR was sampled from a male patient aged 2-15 years who had a stem cell transplant for acute lymphoblastic leukemia, so the T cells may come from the graft donor. This specimen consisted of PBMCs, mostly from graft donor cells, obtained 360 days after TCRalphabeta/CD19-depleted stem cell transplant. CDR3 residues: CASSLKRDRVLETQYF. The CDR3 DNA sequence: TGTGCCAGCAGCCTAAAAAGGGACAGGGTATTGGAGACCCAGTACTTC.